These T cell receptor beta chains were read from a single sample in a study of blood T cells in healthy people across ages. A single record per CDR3 protein comes from TCRdb applying MiXCR to the 5' RACE reads. Of around 1.5 million distinct CDR3 sequences detected, almost 60% appear once; the ten largest clones hold 6.7%. Material for sequencing was blood. Receptors originate from a man younger than 35 in good health. CDR3s leave out the opening cysteine and the closing phenylalanine or tryptophan. Each record gives: V gene, J gene, CDR3 protein.

v_gene: TRBV5-1; j_gene: NA; CDR3aa: ASSLRTSGREYNEQY
v_gene: TRBV11-2; j_gene: TRBJ2-7; CDR3aa: ASSGTSGRNNEQY
v_gene: TRBV4-2; j_gene: TRBJ1-6; CDR3aa: ASSQGFRGGYNSPLH
v_gene: TRBV2; j_gene: NA; CDR3aa: ASTGGTYYEQY
v_gene: TRBV3-1; j_gene: TRBJ2-3; CDR3aa: ASSQIDDPDTQY
v_gene: TRBV20-1; j_gene: NA; CDR3aa: SAAPQGLSLPYEQY
v_gene: TRBV6-2/TRBV6-3; j_gene: TRBJ2-7; CDR3aa: ASSYDGQRSYEQY
v_gene: TRBV4-1; j_gene: TRBJ1-2; CDR3aa: ASSQVFTGIYGYT
v_gene: TRBV6-2/TRBV6-3; j_gene: TRBJ2-3; CDR3aa: ASSYSARADTQY
v_gene: TRBV5-1; j_gene: TRBJ2-2; CDR3aa: ASTATGSGELF
v_gene: TRBV12-3/TRBV12-4; j_gene: TRBJ2-7; CDR3aa: ASTDRGPTYEQY
v_gene: TRBV11-2; j_gene: TRBJ2-1; CDR3aa: ASSTRQGASYNEQF
v_gene: TRBV7-8; j_gene: TRBJ2-1; CDR3aa: ASSLKGGGAATYNEQF
v_gene: TRBV7-6; j_gene: TRBJ1-1; CDR3aa: ASSSPTGNTEAF
v_gene: TRBV4-1; j_gene: TRBJ1-2; CDR3aa: ASSQDDSGPNYGYT
v_gene: TRBV14; j_gene: TRBJ2-7; CDR3aa: ASSQVRGGQQY
v_gene: TRBV3-1; j_gene: TRBJ2-2; CDR3aa: ASSPTRVGELF
v_gene: TRBV4-2; j_gene: TRBJ1-5; CDR3aa: ASSQVLLSNQPQH
v_gene: TRBV5-1; j_gene: TRBJ2-4; CDR3aa: ASSSGHRAKNIQY
v_gene: TRBV12-3/TRBV12-4; j_gene: TRBJ2-7; CDR3aa: ASSVRRDYEQY
v_gene: TRBV4-1; j_gene: NA; CDR3aa: ASSQDRGARNEQY
v_gene: TRBV4-2; j_gene: TRBJ2-7; CDR3aa: ASSQEDRGLEQY
v_gene: TRBV10-3; j_gene: TRBJ2-7; CDR3aa: PIKEGYEQY
v_gene: TRBV27; j_gene: TRBJ1-6; CDR3aa: ASSSGMIESPLH
v_gene: TRBV29-1; j_gene: TRBJ2-3; CDR3aa: SVAGPGLVTDTQY
v_gene: TRBV9; j_gene: TRBJ2-7; CDR3aa: ASSVTAGSLYEQY
v_gene: TRBV7-9; j_gene: TRBJ1-1; CDR3aa: ASSALARGGTEAF
v_gene: TRBV29-1; j_gene: TRBJ1-2; CDR3aa: SVESIYGYT
v_gene: TRBV7-9; j_gene: TRBJ2-5; CDR3aa: ASSPWDVEETQY